This T cell receptor beta chain was found in a study of T cell responses to AZD1222 COVID-19 vaccine. To note about this clone: Its antigen is still unknown.

Broader study findings: Sampled repertoires all dated from after the peak T cell response. Dominant at 160-218 and 743-854, vaccine-associated CD4 TCRs also spanned spike.

Measured with immunoSEQ multiplex PCR; TCRdb has only the in-frame clones, and not every one. This sample yields roughly 150,000 clones, of which approximately 88% are seen a single time; around 2.1% belongs to the top ten. Trimming removed 1 base at V and 0 bases at J, with 6 bases between. The CDR3 extends over 14 amino acids. The germline CDR1 and CDR2 sequences are SEHNR and FQNEAQ (reference sequence). This sample comprised peripheral blood, obtained on day 0 of AZD1222 vaccination. The chain couples TRBV7-9 to TRBJ1-1; D gene ambiguous. This sequence was found in an adult in good health. The DNA for the CDR3 is TGTGCCAGCAGCTTAGGGGCTATGAACACTGAAGCTTTCTTT. It yields the protein CASSLGAMNTEAFF.